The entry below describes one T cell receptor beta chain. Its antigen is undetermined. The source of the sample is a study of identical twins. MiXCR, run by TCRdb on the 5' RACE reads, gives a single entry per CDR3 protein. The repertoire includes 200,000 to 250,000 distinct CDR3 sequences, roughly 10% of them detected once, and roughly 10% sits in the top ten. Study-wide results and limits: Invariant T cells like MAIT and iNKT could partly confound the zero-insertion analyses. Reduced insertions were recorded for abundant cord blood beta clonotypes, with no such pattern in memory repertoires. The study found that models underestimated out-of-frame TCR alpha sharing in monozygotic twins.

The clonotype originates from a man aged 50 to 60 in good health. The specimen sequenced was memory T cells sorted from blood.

CDR3: CASSPERGRSNQPQHF. CDR3 coding DNA: TGTGCCAGCAGCCCCGAGCGGGGGAGAAGCAATCAGCCCCAGCATTTT. This chain connects TRBV11-2 to TRBJ1-5, with D perhaps TRBD1 (5 bases). Deletions cut 5 bases from V and 1 base from J, with 15 bases between. CDR1 and CDR2 (germline): SGHAT, FQNNGV. This CDR3 is 16 amino acids long.